The 21 T cell receptor beta chains below were found in one sample sequenced in a study of human T cells and chemical hapten exposure. This sample's time point: patch test 1, 2 weeks after DPC sensitization. The treatment: therapeutic diphenylcyclopropenone sensitization with weekly scalp DPC. TCRdb called the RACE reads again in MiXCR, with one record for every CDR3 protein. The sample yields roughly 200,000 distinct CDR3 sequences, more than 20% seen once. The sample in question was whole blood, obtained in connection with sensitization to the hapten diphenylcyclopropenone (DPC). Receptors were obtained from a woman between 50 and 59 years old with alopecia areata. Some clones in this sample may be carry-over from other donors' samples.

In the case of this clonotype: The junction and the germline gene differ at one end; a read error may be behind it. This sequence joins TRBV6-1 and TRBJ2-6; TRBD1 might be the D (5 bases). The CDR3 totals 13 residues. Per germline, CDR1 MNHNS and CDR2 SASEGT. CDR3 region: CARESSGANVLTF. The DNA for the CDR3 is TGTGCCAGGGAGTCCTCTGGGGCCAACGTCCTAACTTTC.

V gene TRBV6-1 combines with J gene TRBJ2-7; 8 positions match TRBD1. Trimming removed 7 bases from V and 4 bases from J; junction bases left unmatched: 6. Germline CDR1 reads MNHNS; CDR2 reads SASEGT. This CDR3 comprises 13 residues. The CDR3 DNA is TGTGCCAGCATAACAGGGGGGTTTTACGAGCAGTACTTC. This sequence encodes CASITGGFYEQYF.

This clonotype was seen more than once but under ten times. The rearrangement joins TRBV2 to TRBJ1-6; maybe TRBD1 (5 bases). This CDR3 region has 16 residues. The V gene's germline CDR1 is SNHLY and CDR2 FYNNEI. The V and J ends lost 5 bases and 7 bases respectively, with 18 bases between them. As DNA, the CDR3 is TGTGCCAGCAGTTTTCGTCCGGGACTGATCAATTCACCCCTCCACTTT. Translated, it gives CASSFRPGLINSPLHF.

The V call is TRBV18, the J call TRBJ1-2; TRBD1 agrees at 9 bases. Germline values: CDR1 KGHSH, CDR2 LQKENI. The CDR3 runs to 19 residues. The ends lost 1 base at V and 0 bases at J; junction bases unmatched: 12. CDR3 coding DNA: TGTGCCAGCTCACCACGAGGACAGGGGATCTCTTTGGCTAACTATGGCTACACCTTC. Translated: CASSPRGQGISLANYGYTF.

This clonotype was detected only a few times. V and J are TRBV9 and TRBJ2-7, with D tentatively TRBD1 (6 bases). The CDR3 sequence is 17 residues long. Looked up from germline, CDR1 is SGDLS and CDR2 is YYNGEE. Trimming stripped 0 bases from V and 5 bases from J, with 21 bases between. Written as DNA, the CDR3 is TGTGCCAGCAGCGTAGGGGGGTTGAGCCCCTACAGGGACGAGCAGTACTTC. This encodes CASSVGGLSPYRDEQYF.

The genes are TRBV7-9 and TRBJ2-3; 12 nucleotides align to TRBD2. Germline trimming cut 5 bases from V and 3 bases from J; bases unmatched to any gene: 6. Germline values: CDR1 SEHNR, CDR2 FQNEAQ (reference sequence). This CDR3 spans 16 amino acids. The CDR3 DNA follows: TGTGCCAGCAGCCCGACTAGCGGGAGTCAGACAGATACGCAGTATTTT. Translated: CASSPTSGSQTDTQYF.

V is TRBV5-1 and J is TRBJ1-1; a weak D match, TRBD1 (6 bases). V dropped 5 bases and J dropped 0 bases, with 17 bases sitting between them. The CDR3 runs to 16 residues. Germline V lookup: CDR1 SGHRS, CDR2 YFSETQ. CDR3 amino acids: CASRPLQGSMNTEAFF. CDR3 DNA: TGCGCCAGCAGGCCATTACAGGGATCCATGAACACTGAAGCTTTCTTT.

The V gene is TRBV15, the J gene TRBJ2-1; no firm D call. This CDR3 region has 16 residues. Trimming cost V 0 bases and J 0 bases, with 9 bases left between them. Germline CDR1 and CDR2: LNHNV and YYDKDF (reference sequence). The CDR3 here is CATSRDRSSSYNEQFF. The DNA of the CDR3 is TGTGCCACCAGCAGAGACAGGTCGAGCTCCTACAATGAGCAGTTCTTC.

This rearrangement joins TRBV9 to TRBJ2-7; tentatively, D is TRBD1 (7 bases). The germline gives CDR1 SGDLS, CDR2 YYNGEE. The CDR3 is made up of 14 amino acids. The germline V and J ends were trimmed by 2 bases and 2 bases, with 11 bases remaining between them. CDR3 in DNA: TGTGCCAGCAGCGTCGGGGGACAGACCTACGAGCAGTACTTC. It encodes CASSVGGQTYEQYF.

This clonotype appeared a few times. The chain couples TRBV2 to TRBJ1-1, with D possibly matching TRBD1 (5 bases). The CDR3 covers 14 residues. Trimming removed 4 bases from V and 4 bases from J, with 13 bases in between. Germline assignment: CDR1 SNHLY and CDR2 FYNNEI. CDR3: CASSVKRGGTEAFF. CDR3 sequence (DNA): TGTGCCAGCAGTGTTAAGCGGGGGGGCACTGAAGCTTTCTTT. Complete variable domain (other parts from reference TRBV2 and TRBJ1-1): EPEVTQTPSHQVTQMGQEVILRCVPISNHLYFYWYRQILGQKVEFLVSFYNNEISEKSEIFDDQFSVERPDGSNFTLKIRSTKLEDSAMYFCASSVKRGGTEAFFGQGTRLTVV.

This sequence joins TRBV5-1 and TRBJ2-1; 12 nucleotides align to TRBD2. With V trimmed by 4 bases and J by 9 bases, 11 bases remained unmatched. The length of the CDR3 is 16 residues. Germline CDR1 and CDR2: SGHRS and YFSETQ. As DNA, the CDR3 is TGCGCCAGCAGCCCCCAACTAGCGGGAGGCGTAGGTGAGCAGTTCTTC. Translation: CASSPQLAGGVGEQFF. The full variable domain, in which reference TRBV5-1 and TRBJ2-1 provide the parts outside the CDR3, is KAGVTQTPRYLIKTRGQQVTLSCSPISGHRSVSWYQQTPGQGLQFLFEYFSETQRNKGNFPGRFSGRQFSNSRSEMNVSTLELGDSALYLCASSPQLAGGVGEQFFGPGTRLTVL.

This clonotype occurred a few times. V gene TRBV6-1 combines with J gene TRBJ2-1; TRBD2 matches 11 bases. This CDR3 contains 15 residues. The trim removed 5 bases at V and 4 bases at J, leaving 4 bases unmatched. Looked up from germline, CDR1 is MNHNS and CDR2 is SASEGT. CDR3 protein: CASSSTSGRYNEQFF. In DNA, the CDR3 is TGTGCCAGCAGTTCAACTAGCGGGAGATACAATGAGCAGTTCTTC.

This chain connects TRBV25-1 to TRBJ1-1, with D unresolved. CDR1 and CDR2 from the germline V gene are MGHDK and SYGVNS. V lost 9 bases and J lost 6, with 20 bases in between. The CDR3 consists of 14 residues. The CDR3 DNA reads as TGTGCCAGTAAGGCCCCGACCGAGGTGGCTGAAGCTTTCTTT. It is translated as CASKAPTEVAEAFF.

This clonotype was counted only a few times. The chain has TRBV5-1 and TRBJ1-6; possible D gene TRBD1, 6 bases. The CDR3 consists of 16 residues. CDR1 is SGHRS and CDR2 is YFSETQ in the germline V gene. V dropped 1 base and J dropped 7 bases, with 15 bases sitting between them. The CDR3 region has the DNA TGCGCCAGCAGCTTGAGGCCGGGGGGCCAAAATTCACCCCTCCACTTT. Encoded protein: CASSLRPGGQNSPLHF.

The rearrangement joins TRBV6-6 to TRBJ2-5; D remains unclear. Trimming took off 2 bases at V and 1 base at J, with 5 bases between the two ends. Per the germline V gene, CDR1 is MNHNY and CDR2 is SVGAGI (reference sequence). The CDR3 extends over 13 amino acids. CDR3 loop: CASSYGTQETQYF. CDR3 DNA: TGTGCCAGCAGTTACGGTACCCAAGAGACCCAGTACTTC.

The gene calls are TRBV5-1 and TRBJ2-2, with TRBD1 matching over 7 bases. The germline CDR1 and CDR2 sequences are SGHRS and YFSETQ. The CDR3 spans 15 residues. The J segment lost 2 bases and the V segment lost 5 bases, leaving 6 bases of the junction unmatched. The CDR3 protein is CASRKGQPNTGELFF. CDR3 DNA sequence: TGCGCCAGCAGGAAGGGACAGCCAAACACCGGGGAGCTGTTTTTT.

As for this clonotype: A read error may produce the germline difference seen at one junction end. This rearrangement joins TRBV7-9 to TRBJ2-3, with TRBD2 identical over 10 bases. CDR1 and CDR2 (germline): SEHNR, FQNEAQ (reference sequence). This CDR3 is built from 15 residues. DNA of the CDR3: TGTGCCAGCAGCATAGCGGGAGGCCTCACAGATACGCAGTATTTT. As protein: CASSIAGGLTDTQYF.

The rearrangement uses TRBV12-3 or TRBV12-4 and TRBJ2-2; D is unresolved. The CDR3 runs to 13 residues. V was trimmed by 3 bases and J by 7 bases, leaving 9 bases between them. CDR3: CASSFLANGELFF. The CDR3, as DNA: TGTGCCAGCAGTTTTCTGGCAAACGGGGAGCTGTTTTTT.

This clonotype came up a few times. V is TRBV7-8 and J is TRBJ1-1; 7 bases align to TRBD1. After removal of 3 bases from V and 10 bases from J, the junction contained 14 bases not matched to a gene. The CDR3 has 15 residues. Per the germline V gene, CDR1 is SGHVS and CDR2 is FQNEAQ. CDR3 DNA: TGTGCCAGCAGCTTGATGGGACAGCTAGACATTAGAGCTTTCTTT. This sequence encodes CASSLMGQLDIRAFF. Based on the CDR3 plus reference TRBV7-8 and TRBJ1-1, the full variable domain is GAGVSQSPRYKVAKRGQDVALRCDPISGHVSLFWYQQALGQGPEFLTYFQNEAQLDKSGLPSDRFFAERPEGSVSTLKIQRTQQEDSAVYLCASSLMGQLDIRAFFGQGTRLTVV.

V usage is TRBV20-1 and J usage is TRBJ2-1; 13 positions agree with TRBD2. From germline, CDR1 is DFQATT and CDR2 SNEGSKA (reference sequence). The CDR3 sequence is 15 residues long. V lost 6 bases, J lost 7 bases, and 9 bases stayed unmatched. CDR3 residues: CSANHGLAGENEQFF. The CDR3 nucleotides are TGCAGTGCAAATCATGGACTAGCGGGGGAGAATGAGCAGTTCTTC.

The rearrangement joins TRBV6-1 to TRBJ1-1; no clear D gene. Germline V gene data show CDR1 as MNHNS and CDR2 as SASEGT. The CDR3 runs to 13 residues. The ends were cut back, 4 bases at V and 2 bases at J, with 8 bases in the middle. The CDR3 spells CASSAGGNTEAFF. CDR3 DNA: TGTGCCAGCAGTGCTGGAGGAAACACTGAAGCTTTCTTT.